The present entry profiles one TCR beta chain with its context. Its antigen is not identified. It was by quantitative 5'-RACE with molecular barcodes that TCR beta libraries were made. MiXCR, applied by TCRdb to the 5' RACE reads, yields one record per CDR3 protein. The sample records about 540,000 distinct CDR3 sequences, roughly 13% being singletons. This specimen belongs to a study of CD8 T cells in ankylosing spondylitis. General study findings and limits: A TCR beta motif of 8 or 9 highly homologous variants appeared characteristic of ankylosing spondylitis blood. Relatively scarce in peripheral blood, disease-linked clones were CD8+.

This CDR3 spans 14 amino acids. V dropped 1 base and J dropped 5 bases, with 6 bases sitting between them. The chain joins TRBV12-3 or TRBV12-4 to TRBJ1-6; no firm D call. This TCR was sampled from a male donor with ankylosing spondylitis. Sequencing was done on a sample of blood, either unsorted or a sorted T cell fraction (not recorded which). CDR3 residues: CASSLVDNNSPLHF. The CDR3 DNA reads TGTGCCAGCAGTTTAGTGGATAATAATTCACCCCTCCACTTT.